The 9 T cell receptor beta chains below were found in one sample sequenced in a study of T cell clonality in common variable immunodeficiency. Sequencing was performed with immunoSEQ multiplex PCR; in TCRdb, only in-frame clones are kept and a portion is missing. The specimen gives around 39,000 clones without singletons; the ten biggest hold around 3.1%. The sequencing sample was made of peripheral blood mononuclear cells. The receptor source for this set is a person aged 18-69 years in good health.

There are many counts of this clone. With the read ending 3 residues before the CDR3 end, the germline J gene is used to fill in that end. The chain joins TRBV20-1 to TRBJ2-1; TRBD2 agrees at 9 bases. This CDR3 comprises 12 residues. The V segment lost 6 bases and the J segment 6 bases; nucleotides outside the gene matches: 3. Germline V lookup: CDR1 DFQATT, CDR2 SNEGSKA (reference sequence). The CDR3 reads CSATGLANEQFF. The sequenced CDR3 bases are TGCAGTGCAACGGGACTAGCCAATGAG.

In this sample, this clone turned up a few times. The sequenced fragment ends 3 residues before the CDR3 boundary, so the rest is inferred from the germline J gene. This chain joins TRBV25-1 and TRBJ2-1, with D unclear. The germline CDR1 and CDR2 sequences are MGHDK and SYGVNS. V lost 1 base and J 1 base, leaving 14 bases between the germline ends. This CDR3 contains 17 residues. This chain's CDR3 is CASSESYLPESYNEQFF. CDR3 DNA (partial): TGTGCCAGCAGTGAATCTTATCTACCCGAATCCTACAATGAG.

There are many counts of this clone. Read sequence stops 3 residues before the CDR3 end, and the germline J gene provides the missing end. V and J are TRBV12-3 or TRBV12-4 and TRBJ1-5; no firm D call. The V end lost 7 bases, the J end lost 6 bases, and 10 bases lay between the germline ends. The CDR3 covers 12 residues. CDR3 loop: CASKGSGQPQHF. CDR3 DNA (partial): TGTGCCAGCAAAGGTAGCGGTCAGCCC.

Ten or more counts support this clone. The read finishes 3 residues shy of the CDR3 end, and the germline J gene is used to complete it. The chain links TRBV20-1 to TRBJ2-3, with 8 bases aligning to TRBD1. CDR1 is DFQATT and CDR2 is SNEGSKA in the germline V gene (reference sequence). V was clipped by 1 base and J by 0 bases; unmatched bases: 0. The CDR3 is made up of 14 amino acids. The CDR3 sequence is CSARGQGSTDTQYF. The DNA read from the CDR3 is TGCAGTGCTAGAGGACAGGGGAGCACAGATACG.

The sample holds a few counts of this clone. The read comes to an end 3 residues before the CDR3 does, leaving the germline J gene to fill in the end. This chain links TRBV7-8 with TRBJ1-5; 8 nucleotides align to TRBD1. The CDR3 totals 15 residues. CDR1 and CDR2 (germline): SGHVS, FQNEAQ. The V and J ends lost 5 bases and 0 bases, in that order; junction bases with no gene match: 3. Partial CDR3 DNA: TGTGCCAGCAGCAGGACAGGGAATAGCAATCAGCCC. Its translation is CASSRTGNSNQP. The whole CDR3 region reads CASSRTGNSNQPQHF.

This clone was seen repeatedly, ten times or more. The sequence runs out 3 residues before the end of the CDR3; the remainder is reconstructed from the germline J gene. V and J are TRBV7-6 and TRBJ2-1, with 10 bases matching TRBD2. The V segment lost 4 bases and the J segment 5 bases; nucleotides outside the gene matches: 5. The CDR3 sequence is 15 residues long. Germline V gives CDR1 SGHVS, CDR2 FNYEAQ. CDR3: CASSSWTSGNNEQFF. Partial CDR3 DNA: TGTGCCAGCAGCTCTTGGACTAGCGGAAACAATGAG. Full variable domain (missing parts from reference TRBV7-6 and TRBJ2-1): GAGVSQSPRYKVTKRGQDVALRCDPISGHVSLYWYRQALGQGPEFLTYFNYEAQQDKSGLPNDRFSAERPEGSISTLTIQRTEQRDSAMYRCASSSWTSGNNEQFFGPGTRLTVL.

In this sample, this clone turned up many times. The read ends 3 residues shy of where the CDR3 ends; the end is completed using the germline J gene. The genes are TRBV24-1 and TRBJ1-5; a possible D gene is TRBD1 (5 bases). Germline V lookup: CDR1 KGHDR, CDR2 SFDVKD. Trimming removed 9 bases from V and 7 bases from J, with 18 bases in between. The CDR3 loop spans 14 amino acids. The sequenced CDR3 bases are TGTGCCACCTTCCTCCCTAGGGGAAGCCAGCCC. Protein sequence: CATFLPRGSQP. In full, the CDR3 reads CATFLPRGSQPQHF.

In this sample, this clone turned up many times. The read terminates 3 residues ahead of where the CDR3 ends, so the germline J gene completes it. J is TRBJ1-3 and V is TRBV18, with a possible D match to TRBD1 (5 bases). Trimming removed 2 bases at V and 0 bases at J, with 11 bases between. The germline CDR1 and CDR2 sequences are KGHSH and LQKENI. The length of the CDR3 is 16 residues. The DNA read from the CDR3 is TGTGCCAGCTCACCAACGACAGCCAACTCTGGAAACACC. Protein product: CASSPTTANSGNT. In full, the CDR3 reads CASSPTTANSGNTIYF.

This clone was counted at least ten times. The missing CDR3 end, 3 residues past where the read stops, is filled in from the germline J gene. V gene TRBV7-2 combines with J gene TRBJ2-7, with 9 positions matching TRBD1. This CDR3 is 15 amino acids long. The germline V gene encodes CDR1 SGHTA and CDR2 FQGNSA. The trim removed 3 bases at V and 6 bases at J, leaving 9 bases unmatched. The sequenced part of the CDR3 DNA is TGTGCCAGCAGCTTCCCCGGGACAGGGAAGAGCGAG. Protein product: CASSFPGTGKSE. From start to end, the CDR3 is CASSFPGTGKSEQYF.